The present entry profiles one T cell receptor beta chain with its context. TCR beta sequencing covered blood CD8+ and CD4+ T cells. The multiple sclerosis controls were treatment-naive patients with relapsing-remitting disease that was stable or active. Negative isolation yielded CD8+ and CD4+ T cells; FACS enriched TEMRA cells. V was shortened by 0 bases and J by 0 bases, with 9 bases between the two germline ends. Germline CDR1 is SGHRS and CDR2 is YFSETQ. This CDR3 region has 15 residues. These data come from a study of CD8 T cells in Susac syndrome. Random hexamers were used to reverse transcribe the RNA input (roughly 0.5 to 1 ug). The immunoSEQ assay covered 54 Vbeta and 13 Jbeta segments for CDR3. TCRdb processed the immunoSEQ multiplex PCR reads anew with MiXCR; each CDR3 protein has one entry. The repertoire holds roughly 180,000 distinct CDR3 sequences, approximately 95% seen once, with roughly 0.097% in the top ten.

What was sequenced was CD4+ T cells from PBMCs. The gene calls are TRBV5-1 and TRBJ1-1; possible D gene TRBD1, 5 bases. The TCR comes from a human donor with multiple sclerosis. CDR3 in amino acids: CASSLGGSVNTEAFF. The CDR3 DNA reads TGCGCCAGCAGCTTGGGGGGCTCGGTGAACACTGAAGCTTTCTTT.